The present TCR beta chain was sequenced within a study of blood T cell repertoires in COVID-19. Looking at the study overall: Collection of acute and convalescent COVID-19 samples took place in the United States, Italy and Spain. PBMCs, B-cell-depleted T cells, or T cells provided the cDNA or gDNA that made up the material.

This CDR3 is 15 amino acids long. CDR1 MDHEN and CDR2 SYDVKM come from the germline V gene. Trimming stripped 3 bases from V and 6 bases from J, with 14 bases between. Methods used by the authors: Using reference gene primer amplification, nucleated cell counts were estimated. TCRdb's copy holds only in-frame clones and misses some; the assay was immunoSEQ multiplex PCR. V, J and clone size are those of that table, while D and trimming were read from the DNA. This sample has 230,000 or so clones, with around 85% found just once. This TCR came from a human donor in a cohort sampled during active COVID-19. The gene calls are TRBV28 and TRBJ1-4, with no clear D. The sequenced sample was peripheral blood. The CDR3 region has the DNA TGTGCCAGCAGTTTCGCACCGGGTGTTTATGAAAAACTGTTTTTT. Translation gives CASSFAPGVYEKLFF.